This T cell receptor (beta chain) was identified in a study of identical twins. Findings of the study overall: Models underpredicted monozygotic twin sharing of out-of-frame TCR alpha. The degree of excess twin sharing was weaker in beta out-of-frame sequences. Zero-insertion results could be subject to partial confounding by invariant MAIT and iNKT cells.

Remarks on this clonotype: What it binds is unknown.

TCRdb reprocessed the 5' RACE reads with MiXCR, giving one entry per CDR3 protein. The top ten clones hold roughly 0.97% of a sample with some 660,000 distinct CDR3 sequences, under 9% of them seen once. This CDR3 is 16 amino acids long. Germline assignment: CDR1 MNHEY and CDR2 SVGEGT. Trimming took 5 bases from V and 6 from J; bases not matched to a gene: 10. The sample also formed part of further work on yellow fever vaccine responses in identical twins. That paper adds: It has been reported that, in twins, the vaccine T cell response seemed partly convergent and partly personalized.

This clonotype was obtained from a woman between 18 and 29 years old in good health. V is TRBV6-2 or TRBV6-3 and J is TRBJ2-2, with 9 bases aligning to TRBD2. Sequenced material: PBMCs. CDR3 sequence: CASSRPGAGGPGELFF. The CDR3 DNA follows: TGTGCCAGCAGTCGCCCAGGAGCGGGGGGACCCGGGGAGCTGTTTTTT.